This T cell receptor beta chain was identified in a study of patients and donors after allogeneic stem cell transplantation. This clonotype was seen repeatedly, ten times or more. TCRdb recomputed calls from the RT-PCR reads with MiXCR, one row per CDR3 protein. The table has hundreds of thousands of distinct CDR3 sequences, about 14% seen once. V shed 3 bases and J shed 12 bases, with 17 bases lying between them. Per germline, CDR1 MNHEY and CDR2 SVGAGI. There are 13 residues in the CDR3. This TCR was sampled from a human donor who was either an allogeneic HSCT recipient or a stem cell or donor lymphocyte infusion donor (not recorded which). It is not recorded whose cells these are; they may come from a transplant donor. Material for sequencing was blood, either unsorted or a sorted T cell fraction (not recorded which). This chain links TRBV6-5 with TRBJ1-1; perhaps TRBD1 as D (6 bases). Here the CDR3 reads CASSYGGGLTTFF. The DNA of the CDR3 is TGTGCCAGCAGTTATGGGGGGGGCTTGACGACTTTCTTT.